This T cell receptor (beta chain) was profiled in a study of technical replicates of blood from a handful of donors (dated by TCRdb to the late 2010s). The method behind the library was the immunoSEQ multiplex PCR assay. The clones in this table, taken by TCRdb from immuneACCESS, are in-frame only. Not every clone is retained; where verified, under half of the shortfall comes from an unresolved V gene, and the cause of the rest is unknown. The sample table lists 100,000 or so clones, around 96% of them with a count of one. The top ten hold around 0.21% of the sample. With regard to this clone: There is no known antigen for this receptor. Qualities for individual bases were not recorded, and no much larger clone is one base off.

The sequence was obtained from a human donor in good health. Sequencing was done on a sample of T cells isolated from PBMCs.

Here is the DNA: TGTGCCAGCAGTTCTCGGACAGGGGGCTGGGACTATGGCTACACCTTC. The encoded protein is CASSSRTGGWDYGYTF. The rearrangement joined TRBV7-2 to TRBJ1-2; the junction holds 11 bases that match TRBD1. The V end gives up 6 bases and the J end 3 bases, leaving 9 bases in the junction not matched to a gene. CDR1 and CDR2 (SGHTA, FQGNSA) derive from the germline V gene. The CDR3 runs 16 residues from the cysteine to the phenylalanine. The retained sequence is limited to the CDR3, 48 bases, with the frame set at the first base.